This TCR beta chain was obtained from a study of T cell responses to AZD1222 COVID-19 vaccine. On the study more broadly: Investigators merged groups given second doses at roughly 4 or roughly 12 weeks. General study results and limits: Reports say nearly half of spike-specific TCRs go after unmutated variant regions. Clonal diversity was possibly underestimated, and the donors were mostly white British, with more females.

This clone appeared once. Its antigen is not identified. Germline V gene sequence: CDR1 SGHNT, CDR2 YYREEE (reference sequence). The V and J ends lost 0 bases and 8 bases respectively, with 3 bases between them. The CDR3 runs to 11 residues. Repertoires were generated with immunoSEQ multiplex PCR, while TCRdb's copy carries only in-frame clones and drops some. The sample lists over 75,000 clones; roughly 90% were seen once. This TCR came from an adult in good health. The chain carries TRBV5-4 and TRBJ2-1; D gene ambiguous. Sequenced material: peripheral blood, taken on day 0 of AZD1222 vaccination. The CDR3 DNA follows: TGTGCCAGCAGCTTGGGTTATGAGCAGTTCTTC. Residues: CASSLGYEQFF.